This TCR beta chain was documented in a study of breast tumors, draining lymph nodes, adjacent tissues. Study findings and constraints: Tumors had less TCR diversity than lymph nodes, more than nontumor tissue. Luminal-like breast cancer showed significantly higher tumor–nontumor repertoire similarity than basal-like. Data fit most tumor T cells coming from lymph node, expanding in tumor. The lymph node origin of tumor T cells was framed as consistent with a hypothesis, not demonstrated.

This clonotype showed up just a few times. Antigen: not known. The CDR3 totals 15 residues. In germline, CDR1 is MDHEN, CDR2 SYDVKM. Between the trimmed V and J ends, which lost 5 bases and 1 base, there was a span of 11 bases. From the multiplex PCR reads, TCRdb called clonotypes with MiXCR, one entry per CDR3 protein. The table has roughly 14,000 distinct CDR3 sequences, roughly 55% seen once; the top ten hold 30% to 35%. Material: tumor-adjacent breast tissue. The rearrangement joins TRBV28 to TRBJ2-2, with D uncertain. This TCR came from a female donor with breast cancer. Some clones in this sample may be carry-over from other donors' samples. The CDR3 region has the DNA TGTGCCAGCAGTCCAACCACCGAGAACACCGGGGAGCTGTTTTTT. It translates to CASSPTTENTGELFF.